What follows describes a single T cell receptor (beta chain). The data stem from a study of blood T cell repertoires in COVID-19. V lost 3 bases to trimming and J lost 1 base, with 16 bases between them. CDR1 is LNHDA and CDR2 is SQIVND in the germline V gene (reference sequence). The CDR3 contains 16 residues. The repertoire was sequenced with immunoSEQ multiplex PCR; TCRdb's copy has only in-frame clones and lacks some. The table lists about 76,000 clones, about 90% of them singletons. The chain combines TRBV19 with TRBJ2-7; weak D call: TRBD2 (5 bases). This TCR came from a man between 50 and 59 years old with active COVID-19. Material: peripheral blood. CDR3 sequence reads: CASSIGPRGPSYEQYF. CDR3 sequence (DNA): TGTGCCAGTAGTATTGGTCCCCGGGGTCCATCCTACGAGCAGTACTTC.